Following are 25 T cell receptor beta chains from one sample sequenced in a study of shared clonotypes between healthy human individuals. Sequencing was performed with immunoSEQ multiplex PCR; in TCRdb, only in-frame clones are kept and a portion is missing. In the table there are some 2.3 million clones, just over 90% of which are singletons. The specimen sequenced was naive CD4+ T cells from PBMCs. The subset is: CD45RA+ positively selected. Receptor source: a man aged 18 to 30 in good health. Some clones in this sample may be carry-over from other donors' samples.

This sequence joins TRBV28 and TRBJ1-1, with D tentatively TRBD1 (5 bases). The CDR3 runs to 13 residues. The V end lost 11 bases, the J end lost 0 bases, and 13 bases lay between the germline ends. Germline-derived CDR1 and CDR2 are MDHEN and SYDVKM. CDR3 in amino acids: CAAGGAMNTEAFF. The CDR3 DNA sequence: TGTGCCGCGGGTGGGGCCATGAACACTGAAGCTTTCTTT.

The table lists this clone with a count of one. The chain recombines TRBV29-1 with TRBJ2-4; D gene uncertain. The CDR3 length is 13 residues. V lost 1 base and J 9 bases, leaving 13 bases between the germline ends. The germline gives CDR1 SQVTM, CDR2 ANQGSEA. CDR3 loop: CSVEGPQASIQYF. CDR3 coding DNA: TGCAGCGTTGAAGGACCGCAGGCCAGCATTCAGTACTTC. Looking up the rest from reference TRBV29-1 and TRBJ2-4 gives the full variable domain: SAVISQKPSRDICQRGTSLTIQCQVDSQVTMMFWYRQQPGQSLTLIATANQGSEATYESGFVIDKFPISRPNLTFSTLTVSNMSPEDSSIYLCSVEGPQASIQYFGAGTRLSVL.

Note on this clone: This sample also contains other DNA sequences that code for the same CDR3. The rearrangement joins TRBV28 to TRBJ1-2; TRBD1 aligns across 8 bases. The CDR3 length is 14 residues. Looked up from germline, CDR1 is MDHEN and CDR2 is SYDVKM. Unmatched junction bases numbered 6, after V lost 5 bases and J lost 4 bases. CDR3 protein: CASSLQGAVYGYTF. DNA of the CDR3: TGTGCCAGCAGTCTCCAGGGGGCGGTCTATGGCTACACCTTC.

This rearrangement joins TRBV6-5 to TRBJ2-3; D is perhaps TRBD1 (6 bases). There are 14 residues in the CDR3. V shed 5 bases and J shed 1 base, with 10 bases lying between them. CDR1 and CDR2 from the germline V gene are MNHEY and SVGAGI. The CDR3 region has the DNA TGTGCCAGCAGTGGACAGTTCGGCACAGATACGCAGTATTTT. This gives the protein CASSGQFGTDTQYF.

The J gene is TRBJ1-4, the V gene TRBV5-1; TRBD1 might be the D (5 bases). The V end was cut by 0 bases, the J end by 0 bases, with 18 bases between. The CDR3 is 19 amino acids. CDR1 SGHRS and CDR2 YFSETQ come from the germline V gene. This CDR3 is CASSLVGRGTVATNEKLFF. The CDR3 nucleotides read TGCGCCAGCAGCTTGGTGGGTCGGGGGACGGTTGCAACTAATGAAAAACTGTTTTTT.

Here the CDR3 reads CASSGRRGAYEQYF. CDR3 coding DNA: TGTGCCAGCAGTGGTAGGCGGGGAGCCTACGAGCAGTACTTC. The rearrangement links TRBV6-1 to TRBJ2-7; TRBD2 is a possible D gene (6 bases). Germline V lookup: CDR1 MNHNS, CDR2 SASEGT. Trimming left V 4 bases short and J 2 bases short, with 12 bases between. The length of the CDR3 is 14 residues.

The chain employs TRBV5-1 and TRBJ2-7; D is unresolved. The CDR3 has 12 amino acids. V lost 2 bases to trimming and J lost 4 bases, with 7 bases between them. Germline loops: CDR1 SGHRS, CDR2 YFSETQ. The chain's CDR3 is CASSFSAYEQYF. Here the CDR3 DNA reads TGCGCCAGCAGCTTCTCGGCATACGAGCAGTACTTC.

The chain is built from TRBV7-7 and TRBJ2-5; the match to TRBD2 covers 13 bases. In germline, CDR1 is SSHAT, CDR2 FNYEAQ (reference sequence). The CDR3 extends over 14 amino acids. Trimming at V came to 5 bases and at J to 10 bases, leaving 7 bases not matched to a gene. CDR3 sequence: CASSVKLAGGGQYF. For the CDR3, the DNA is TGTGCCAGCAGCGTGAAACTAGCGGGAGGGGGCCAGTACTTC. Complete variable domain (other parts from reference TRBV7-7 and TRBJ2-5): GAGVSQSPRYKVTKRGQDVTLRCDPISSHATLYWYQQALGQGPEFLTYFNYEAQPDKSGLPSDRFSAERPEGSISTLTIQRTEQRDSAMYRCASSVKLAGGGQYFGPGTRLLVL.

The chain uses TRBV5-6 and TRBJ2-1; 10 bases fit TRBD2. This CDR3 region has 18 residues. With 4 bases clipped from V and 4 bases from J, the junction kept 14 bases outside the gene matches. In germline, CDR1 is SGHDT, CDR2 YYEEEE. CDR3 DNA sequence: TGTGCCAGCAGCCCCCTGGGGGCTAGCGGGAGATTATACAATGAGCAGTTCTTC. Protein: CASSPLGASGRLYNEQFF.

The rearrangement links TRBV5-1 to TRBJ2-5; the match to TRBD2 covers 12 bases. The CDR3 length is 16 residues. Germline loops: CDR1 SGHRS, CDR2 YFSETQ. V dropped 4 bases and J dropped 1; count of bases not matched to a gene: 5. The CDR3 DNA reads TGCGCCAGCAGCATTGGACTAGCGGGGCTCCAAGAGACCCAGTACTTC. Translated: CASSIGLAGLQETQYF.

The chain employs TRBV9 and TRBJ1-4; 7 nucleotides agree with TRBD1. The CDR3 spans 14 residues. Losses at the gene ends were 0 bases for V and 8 bases for J; bases not matched to a gene: 4. CDR1 is SGDLS and CDR2 is YYNGEE in the germline V gene. The CDR3 loop reads CASSVAEGAEKLFF. In DNA, the CDR3 is TGTGCCAGCAGCGTAGCGGAGGGGGCCGAAAAACTGTTTTTT.

J is TRBJ2-5 and V is TRBV5-1; maybe TRBD1 (6 bases). Trimming left V 4 bases short and J 5 bases short, with 15 bases between. The CDR3 consists of 14 residues. Germline V gene lookup returns CDR1 SGHRS and CDR2 YFSETQ. The CDR3 bases are TGCGCCAGCAGCCTTGGACAGATTAGGGAGACCCAGTACTTC. Protein product: CASSLGQIRETQYF. Based on the CDR3 plus reference TRBV5-1 and TRBJ2-5, the full variable domain is KAGVTQTPRYLIKTRGQQVTLSCSPISGHRSVSWYQQTPGQGLQFLFEYFSETQRNKGNFPGRFSGRQFSNSRSEMNVSTLELGDSALYLCASSLGQIRETQYFGPGTRLLVL.

The V and J genes are TRBV28 and TRBJ1-5, with a weak D call TRBD1 (5 bases). The CDR3 sequence is 14 residues long. Germline values: CDR1 MDHEN, CDR2 SYDVKM. The germline V and J ends were trimmed by 8 bases and 4 bases, with 15 bases remaining between them. The CDR3 DNA is TGTGCCAGCTTACCGAGGGGCGGGAATCAGCCCCAGCATTTT. This sequence encodes CASLPRGGNQPQHF.

The chain carries TRBV27 and TRBJ2-3; D is ambiguous. Per the germline V gene, CDR1 is MNHEY and CDR2 is SMNVEV (reference sequence). This CDR3 is 13 amino acids long. V lost 0 bases and J lost 6, with 7 bases in between. CDR3 in DNA: TGTGCCAGCAGTTTATCGATATTTGATACGCAGTATTTT. Protein sequence: CASSLSIFDTQYF.

The DNA for the CDR3 is TGTGCCAGCAGTACACAGGGAGGCTCTGGAAACACCATATATTTT. Protein sequence: CASSTQGGSGNTIYF. J is TRBJ1-3 and V is TRBV7-8; a possible D gene is TRBD1 (6 bases). CDR3 length equals 15 residues. The V end was cut by 6 bases, the J end by 0 bases, with 12 bases between. Germline V gene lookup returns CDR1 SGHVS and CDR2 FQNEAQ.

V is TRBV5-5 and J is TRBJ2-7; 8 bases are shared with TRBD1. With V trimmed by 0 bases and J by 5 bases, 7 bases remained unmatched. This CDR3 is 15 amino acids long. Germline CDR1 reads SGHKS; CDR2 reads YYEKEE (reference sequence). The CDR3 sequence is CASSLVAGGVNEQYF. The CDR3 DNA sequence: TGTGCCAGCAGCTTGGTGGCAGGGGGCGTAAACGAGCAGTACTTC.

The V and J genes are TRBV18 and TRBJ2-5; D may be TRBD2 (5 bases). The CDR3 runs 17 residues. V was trimmed by 2 bases and J by 3 bases, leaving 19 bases between them. In germline, CDR1 is KGHSH, CDR2 LQKENI. The CDR3 here is CASSPMRALAGEETQYF. As DNA, the CDR3 is TGTGCCAGCTCACCAATGAGGGCCCTAGCAGGCGAAGAGACCCAGTACTTC.

The gene calls are TRBV30 and TRBJ1-1, with D hard to call. Per germline, CDR1 GTSNPN and CDR2 SVGIG (reference sequence). The CDR3 length is 13 residues. Trimming pared 5 bases from V and 1 base from J, leaving 11 bases between. CDR3 bases: TGTGCCTGGGATTCCGACTGGAACACTGAAGCTTTCTTT. It codes for CAWDSDWNTEAFF.

This chain joins TRBV10-3 and TRBJ2-5, with 11 bases identical to TRBD2. V lost 6 bases and J lost 5; bases outside the gene matches: 8. The germline V gene has CDR1 ENHRY and CDR2 SYGVKD. The CDR3 spans 15 residues. CDR3 coding DNA: TGTGCCATCAGGGAAGGGCCTAGCGGGAGGGAGACCCAGTACTTC. Its protein is CAIREGPSGRETQYF.

The gene calls are TRBV2 and TRBJ1-1; D unresolved. The CDR3 spans 17 residues. V was pared by 2 bases and J by 1 base, with 17 bases between. The germline gives CDR1 SNHLY, CDR2 FYNNEI. CDR3 protein: CASSELRKGGRNTEAFF. The CDR3 coding sequence is TGTGCCAGCAGTGAATTGAGGAAGGGAGGGAGGAACACTGAAGCTTTCTTT.

The chain couples TRBV28 to TRBJ2-1; 9 bases fit TRBD2. Unmatched junction bases numbered 5, after V lost 3 bases and J lost 5 bases. Germline values: CDR1 MDHEN, CDR2 SYDVKM. The CDR3 runs 15 residues. Here the CDR3 reads CASSFSGGGHNEQFF. The CDR3 bases are TGTGCCAGCAGTTTTAGCGGGGGAGGACACAATGAGCAGTTCTTC.

The V and J genes are TRBV15 and TRBJ1-1, with 9 bases that match TRBD1. The V gene's germline CDR1 is LNHNV and CDR2 YYDKDF (reference sequence). Losses at the gene ends were 1 base for V and 11 bases for J; bases not matched to a gene: 5. This CDR3 region has 13 residues. The CDR3 DNA follows: TGTGCCACCAGCAGAGCAGGGACAGGGTACGCTTTCTTT. Its protein is CATSRAGTGYAFF.

Remarks on this clone: The same CDR3 also results from other DNA sequences found in this sample. The genes are TRBV10-3 and TRBJ2-1, with unresolved D. This CDR3 has 12 residues. The germline CDR1 and CDR2 sequences are ENHRY and SYGVKD. Trimming shortened V by 0 bases and J by 8 bases, and 5 bases separated the two germline ends. The chain's CDR3 is CAISESGDEQFF. The CDR3 DNA reads as TGTGCCATCAGTGAGTCTGGGGATGAGCAGTTCTTC.

This chain uses TRBV5-4 with TRBJ1-1; no reliable D call. CDR1 and CDR2 from the germline V gene are SGHNT and YYREEE (reference sequence). V gave up 4 bases and J gave up 3 bases, with 7 bases separating them. The CDR3 totals 12 residues. The CDR3 DNA is TGTGCCAGCAGCGGACGGGACACTGAAGCTTTCTTT. Residues: CASSGRDTEAFF.

The chain employs TRBV19 and TRBJ2-1; either TRBD1 or TRBD2 may fit D (5 bases each). The germline V and J ends were trimmed by 2 bases and 0 bases, with 8 bases remaining between them. Germline V lookup: CDR1 LNHDA, CDR2 SQIVND (reference sequence). This CDR3 comprises 15 residues. The CDR3 DNA is TGTGCCAGTAGTATATGGGGGAGCTCCTACAATGAGCAGTTCTTC. Its translation is CASSIWGSSYNEQFF.